A selection of T cell receptor beta chains follows, all from one sample in a study of T cell responses to AZD1222 COVID-19 vaccine. TCRdb keeps only in-frame clones here, not all; method: immunoSEQ multiplex PCR. The table records some 150,000 clones, roughly 94% of them present only once. The sample consisted of peripheral blood, taken on day 0 of AZD1222 vaccination. These receptors originate from an adult in good health. The conserved cysteine and the conserved F or W are not part of the CDR3 here.

cdr3_aa: ASSQDSNGYT
j_call: TRBJ1-2
v_call: TRBV3-1/TRBV3-2

cdr3_aa: ASSEFRGGGEKLF
j_call: TRBJ1-4
v_call: TRBV2

cdr3_aa: ASGLVSGDGTQLAKNIQY
j_call: TRBJ2-4
v_call: TRBV12-5

cdr3_aa: ASSFRTGSGTGELF
j_call: TRBJ2-2
v_call: TRBV7-9

cdr3_aa: ASSRPSGRAYGGELF
j_call: TRBJ2-2
v_call: TRBV7-3

cdr3_aa: AWSGENEQF
j_call: TRBJ2-1
v_call: TRBV30

cdr3_aa: AISELGGLNEQF
j_call: TRBJ2-1
v_call: TRBV10-3

cdr3_aa: ASSKAPGVPKLSGNTIY
j_call: TRBJ1-3
v_call: TRBV21-1

cdr3_aa: ASRLSGTGNEKLF
j_call: TRBJ1-4
v_call: TRBV6-2/TRBV6-3

cdr3_aa: ARLTGGNEKLF
j_call: TRBJ1-4
v_call: TRBV6-6

cdr3_aa: ASSLEVYPRTEAF
j_call: TRBJ1-1
v_call: TRBV11-2

cdr3_aa: AWSHQGEAYGYT
j_call: TRBJ1-2
v_call: TRBV30

cdr3_aa: ASSVTDEDSPLH
j_call: TRBJ1-6
v_call: TRBV2

cdr3_aa: ASKNFGGGYGYT
j_call: TRBJ1-2
v_call: TRBV28

cdr3_aa: ASSLVAGGADAGELF
j_call: TRBJ2-2
v_call: TRBV7-2

cdr3_aa: ASSENRVDLNSPLH
j_call: TRBJ1-6
v_call: TRBV5-1

cdr3_aa: ASSKSGLSKNIQY
j_call: TRBJ2-4
v_call: TRBV7-9

cdr3_aa: ASSFFSGDYNEQF
j_call: TRBJ2-1
v_call: TRBV5-6

cdr3_aa: ASSSGLAGGLPGELF
j_call: TRBJ2-2
v_call: TRBV28

cdr3_aa: ASSQTGGRETQY
j_call: TRBJ2-5
v_call: TRBV7-2

cdr3_aa: ASSQDYQTSGGAFNEQF
j_call: TRBJ2-1
v_call: TRBV4-2

cdr3_aa: ASSTRVFQPQH
j_call: TRBJ1-5
v_call: TRBV19

cdr3_aa: ASRFIAGGFYNEQF
j_call: TRBJ2-1
v_call: TRBV7-2

cdr3_aa: ASSLEGAGANVLT
j_call: TRBJ2-6
v_call: TRBV5-4